This T cell receptor beta chain stems from a study of beta chain features in type 1 diabetes. Reverse transcribing all isolated RNA meant expressed TCRB transcripts were sequenced. Read counts averaged around 3.6 million for samples of naive, central memory and regulatory T cells. The table came from immunoSEQ multiplex PCR; TCRdb's copy has only in-frame clones and leaves some out. Of around 450,000 clones detected, about 10% appear once; the ten largest clones hold 0.035% to 0.05%. The CDR3 is made up of 13 amino acids. Germline V gene lookup returns CDR1 SGHRS and CDR2 YFSETQ. V was clipped by 0 bases and J by 7 bases, with 8 bases between them.

The sample consisted of naive CD4+ T cells from blood. The clonotype originates from a woman aged 18-35 years in good health. The gene calls are TRBV5-1 and TRBJ2-1; D not certain. The CDR3 is CASSLDSHNEQFF. CDR3 nucleotides: TGCGCCAGCAGCTTGGATTCTCATAATGAGCAGTTCTTC.